One and the same sample provided the 30 T cell receptor beta chains below, sequenced in a study of blood T cell repertoires in COVID-19. Produced via immunoSEQ multiplex PCR; TCRdb's table is partial and in-frame only. The table records 130,000 to 150,000 clones, about 79% of them present only once. The sample comprised peripheral blood. The receptors shown here come from a woman between 45 and 60 years old in a cohort sampled during active or convalescent COVID-19.

The chain uses TRBV2 and TRBJ2-1; D ambiguous. The V gene's germline CDR1 is SNHLY and CDR2 FYNNEI. V lost 0 bases and J 7 bases, leaving 13 bases between the germline ends. The CDR3 contains 15 residues. The CDR3 reads CASSEATTAGNEQFF. The CDR3 DNA is TGTGCCAGCAGTGAAGCCACCACCGCCGGGAATGAGCAGTTCTTC.

The V call is TRBV19, the J call TRBJ2-1; 11 bases match TRBD2. Trimming removed 6 bases from V and 4 bases from J; junction bases left unmatched: 2. Germline V gene sequence: CDR1 LNHDA, CDR2 SQIVND (reference sequence). The CDR3 is made up of 14 amino acids. In nucleotides, the CDR3 is TGTGCCAGTAGGGCTAGCGGGGGGTACAATGAGCAGTTCTTC. Translation gives CASRASGGYNEQFF.

This clone came up once. The chain is built from TRBV11-1 and TRBJ2-7; 10 bases map to TRBD2. Per the germline V gene, CDR1 is SGHAT and CDR2 is FQDESV (reference sequence). This CDR3 has 15 residues. V was clipped by 1 base and J by 0 bases; unmatched bases: 0. In nucleotides, the CDR3 is TGTGCCAGCAGCTTAGTAGCGGGGGGCTCCTACGAGCAGTACTTC. It codes for CASSLVAGGSYEQYF.

The rearrangement uses TRBV11-2 and TRBJ1-1, with D unclear. This CDR3 comprises 16 residues. Germline CDR1 reads SGHAT; CDR2 reads FQNNGV. V gave up 4 bases and J gave up 0 bases, with 15 bases separating them. CDR3 sequence (DNA): TGTGCCAGCAGCTCAATACAGCTCAAGATGAACACTGAAGCTTTCTTT. It encodes CASSSIQLKMNTEAFF. The full variable domain, in which reference TRBV11-2 and TRBJ1-1 provide the parts outside the CDR3, is EAGVAQSPRYKIIEKRQSVAFWCNPISGHATLYWYQQILGQGPKLLIQFQNNGVVDDSQLPKDRFSAERLKGVDSTLKIQPAKLEDSAVYLCASSSIQLKMNTEAFFGQGTRLTVV.

This clone has a single count. The chain uses TRBV2 and TRBJ2-1; D unclear. CDR3 length equals 13 residues. Trimming left V 2 bases short and J 4 bases short, with 6 bases between. Germline CDR1 and CDR2: SNHLY and FYNNEI. CDR3 region: CASSENTYNEQFF. The CDR3 nucleotides read TGTGCCAGCAGTGAAAACACATACAATGAGCAGTTCTTC.

The chain recombines TRBV18 with TRBJ2-3; 9 positions agree with TRBD2. Germline CDR1 and CDR2: KGHSH and LQKENI. The length of the CDR3 is 15 residues. V shed 1 base and J 1 base; nucleotides not matched to a gene: 0. CDR3 nucleotides: TGTGCCAGCTCACCACAGCGGGGGGGCACAGATACGCAGTATTTT. Translation: CASSPQRGGTDTQYF.

This chain uses TRBV6-5 with TRBJ2-1, with D maybe TRBD1 (6 bases). Between the trimmed V and J ends, which lost 7 bases and 10 bases, there was a span of 11 bases. Germline-derived CDR1 and CDR2 are MNHEY and SVGAGI. This CDR3 is built from 11 residues. The CDR3, as DNA: TGTGCCAGCATCCAGGACAGAGAGCAGTTCTTC. This translates into CASIQDREQFF.

V usage is TRBV24-1 and J usage is TRBJ2-5; TRBD2 is a possible D gene (6 bases). V was shortened by 4 bases and J by 4 bases, with 21 bases between the two germline ends. The CDR3 covers 17 residues. Germline lookup yields CDR1 KGHDR and CDR2 SFDVKD. The CDR3 DNA is TGTGCCACCAGTGACCACCCCGGGGGAGTTTTGGGAGAGACCCAGTACTTC. Translating it yields CATSDHPGGVLGETQYF.

The genes are TRBV19 and TRBJ1-4, with 8 bases matching TRBD1. The CDR3 is 17 residues long. Looked up from germline, CDR1 is LNHDA and CDR2 is SQIVND (reference sequence). V lost 3 bases to trimming and J lost 3 bases; unmatched junction nucleotides: 9. CDR3 in DNA: TGTGCCAGTAGTATGGCGGACAGGGAAAGGTCTAATGAAAAACTGTTTTTT. This gives the protein CASSMADRERSNEKLFF.

This clone was observed a single time. This rearrangement joins TRBV2 to TRBJ2-1; D is possibly TRBD1 (5 bases). V was shortened by 5 bases and J by 0 bases, with 11 bases between the two germline ends. CDR3 length: 15 amino acids. Germline assignment: CDR1 SNHLY and CDR2 FYNNEI. This CDR3 is CASSLQDTSYNEQFF. The CDR3 DNA is TGTGCCAGCAGTTTGCAGGACACCTCCTACAATGAGCAGTTCTTC.

The chain links TRBV7-2 to TRBJ2-6; 11 bases align to TRBD1. Unmatched junction bases numbered 7, after V lost 4 bases and J lost 2 bases. This CDR3 comprises 18 residues. Looked up from germline, CDR1 is SGHTA and CDR2 is FQGNSA. This CDR3 reads CASSSKPGQGAGANVLTF. The CDR3 coding sequence is TGTGCCAGCAGCTCGAAGCCGGGACAGGGGGCTGGGGCCAACGTCCTGACTTTC.

The V and J genes are TRBV9 and TRBJ2-3; possibly TRBD1 for D (5 bases). The CDR3 runs 13 residues. The V gene lost 1 base and the J gene lost 4 bases, with 7 bases spanning the gap. Germline CDR1 and CDR2: SGDLS and YYNGEE. CDR3 protein: CASSVWGADTQYF. For the CDR3, the DNA is TGTGCCAGCAGCGTATGGGGCGCAGATACGCAGTATTTT.

This chain links TRBV9 with TRBJ2-1; 9 bases fit TRBD2. The trim removed 0 bases at V and 7 bases at J, leaving 8 bases unmatched. This CDR3 contains 16 residues. The germline CDR1 and CDR2 sequences are SGDLS and YYNGEE. CDR3 sequence reads: CASSVVAGARQNEQFF. CDR3 DNA: TGTGCCAGCAGCGTAGTAGCGGGGGCCCGGCAAAATGAGCAGTTCTTC.

This clone was found once. The chain has TRBV18 and TRBJ1-4; D gene ambiguous. CDR1 and CDR2 from the germline V gene are KGHSH and LQKENI. Trimming removed 3 bases at V and 4 bases at J, with 12 bases between. The CDR3 has 15 amino acids. CDR3 nucleotides: TGTGCCAGCTCACCGAACGACGGAGTTAATGAAAAACTGTTTTTT. Translated, it gives CASSPNDGVNEKLFF.

The chain employs TRBV10-3 and TRBJ2-1, with TRBD1 matching over 7 bases. CDR1 is ENHRY and CDR2 is SYGVKD in the germline V gene. The V gene end was trimmed by 5 bases and the J gene end by 3 bases; junction bases not matched to a gene: 4. CDR3 length equals 14 residues. CDR3 region: CAISQTGLYNEQFF. The CDR3 DNA reads TGTGCCATCAGTCAGACAGGGCTCTACAATGAGCAGTTCTTC.

The genes are TRBV19 and TRBJ1-3; 8 bases agree with TRBD1. V was clipped by 3 bases and J by 0 bases; unmatched bases: 10. This CDR3 comprises 18 residues. The V gene's germline CDR1 is LNHDA and CDR2 SQIVND (reference sequence). CDR3 residues: CASSITGTGVRSGNTIYF. For the CDR3, the DNA is TGTGCCAGTAGTATTACAGGGACAGGAGTCCGCTCTGGAAACACCATATATTTT.

V is TRBV5-6 and J is TRBJ1-6; weak D call: TRBD1 (5 bases). Germline CDR1 and CDR2: SGHDT and YYEEEE. Trimming stripped 0 bases from V and 7 bases from J, with 8 bases between. The CDR3 spans 14 residues. The CDR3, as DNA: TGTGCCAGCAGCTTGGAGGGGTTGAATTCACCCCTCCACTTT. This codes for CASSLEGLNSPLHF.

The chain employs TRBV29-1 and TRBJ2-2; D is undetermined. This CDR3 has 16 amino acids. Germline V gives CDR1 SQVTM, CDR2 ANQGSEA. Trimming took off 6 bases at V and 1 base at J, with 18 bases between the two ends. The chain's CDR3 is CSVPALAGQNTGELFF. The DNA for the CDR3 is TGCAGCGTGCCTGCTCTGGCTGGTCAGAACACCGGGGAGCTGTTTTTT.

This rearrangement joins TRBV19 to TRBJ2-5; D is perhaps TRBD2 (5 bases). The CDR3 extends over 17 amino acids. V was clipped by 6 bases and J by 0 bases, with 20 bases between them. Germline values: CDR1 LNHDA, CDR2 SQIVND (reference sequence). The CDR3 here is CASSVGDGGSYQETQYF. The DNA for the CDR3 is TGTGCCAGTAGCGTCGGGGATGGAGGCTCGTACCAAGAGACCCAGTACTTC.

This clone has only one observation. The V gene is TRBV18, the J gene TRBJ2-4; D is perhaps TRBD2 (7 bases). The CDR3 loop spans 16 amino acids. Trimming removed 3 bases from V and 1 base from J, with 13 bases in between. Germline loops: CDR1 KGHSH, CDR2 LQKENI. Here the CDR3 DNA reads TGTGCCAGCTCACCGGGGGGGGGCATCGCCAAAAACATTCAGTACTTC. Its translation is CASSPGGGIAKNIQYF.

On this clone itself: Other DNA sequences of this sample code for an identical CDR3. The V and J genes are TRBV12-3 or TRBV12-4 and TRBJ2-7, with no clear D. This CDR3 spans 11 amino acids. With 4 bases removed from V and 4 bases from J, the gap between germline ends came to 5 bases. The CDR3 DNA is TGTGCCAGCAGTTCAACTTACGAGCAGTACTTC. It codes for CASSSTYEQYF.

The gene calls are TRBV7-2 and TRBJ2-1; TRBD1 agrees at 12 bases. The junction had 13 bases not matched to a gene; V was cut back by 7 bases and J by 12 bases. The germline CDR1 and CDR2 sequences are SGHTA and FQGNSA. This CDR3 has 15 residues. The CDR3 coding sequence is TGTGCCAGCACCCAAGGGGACAGGGGGCGGGGCGGGCAGTTCTTC. Protein sequence: CASTQGDRGRGGQFF. Combining the CDR3 with reference TRBV7-2 and TRBJ2-1 gives the whole variable domain GAGVSQSPSNKVTEKGKDVELRCDPISGHTALYWYRQSLGQGLEFLIYFQGNSAPDKSGLPSDRFSAERTGGSVSTLTIQRTQQEDSAVYLCASTQGDRGRGGQFFGPGTRLTVL.

The chain joins TRBV4-1 to TRBJ2-7, with a tentative D call TRBD1 (5 bases). There are 15 residues in the CDR3. The germline V and J ends were trimmed by 0 bases and 1 base, with 10 bases remaining between them. Germline CDR1 reads MGHRA; CDR2 reads YSYEKL. CDR3 amino acids: CASSQDRQGSYEQYF. DNA of the CDR3: TGCGCCAGCAGCCAAGATCGTCAGGGATCCTACGAGCAGTACTTC.

V usage is TRBV11-2 and J usage is TRBJ2-3, with 7 nucleotides matching TRBD2. V lost 10 bases, J lost 1 base, and 14 bases stayed unmatched. CDR3 length equals 16 residues. The germline CDR1 and CDR2 sequences are SGHAT and FQNNGV. The CDR3 DNA reads as TGTGCCACCACAGCTTATTGGGAGGGTGGCACAGATACGCAGTATTTT. Amino acids: CATTAYWEGGTDTQYF.

The chain carries TRBV7-2 and TRBJ1-5; D perhaps matches TRBD1 (5 bases). Looked up from germline, CDR1 is SGHTA and CDR2 is FQGNSA. V shed 1 base and J shed 1 base, with 11 bases lying between them. The CDR3 is 16 amino acids. As DNA, the CDR3 is TGTGCCAGCAGCTTAGATTGGGGGGGGAGCAATCAGCCCCAGCATTTT. It encodes CASSLDWGGSNQPQHF.

The rearrangement uses TRBV6-2 or TRBV6-3 and TRBJ2-2, with 7 positions matching TRBD1. This CDR3 is 16 amino acids long. The ends lost 4 bases at V and 4 bases at J; junction bases unmatched: 9. Germline values: CDR1 MNHEY, CDR2 SVGEGT. The CDR3 is CASSSPTGRFTGELFF. The DNA for the CDR3 is TGTGCCAGCAGTTCCCCGACAGGGCGATTCACCGGGGAGCTGTTTTTT.

The rearrangement links TRBV19 to TRBJ2-7; D perhaps matches TRBD2 (7 bases). The germline V gene has CDR1 LNHDA and CDR2 SQIVND (reference sequence). This CDR3 contains 15 residues. The ends were cut back, 3 bases at V and 1 base at J, with 13 bases in the middle. DNA of the CDR3: TGTGCCAGTAGTATCGACGGGGGGCGATCCTACGAGCAGTACTTC. Encoded protein: CASSIDGGRSYEQYF.

This chain connects TRBV7-3 to TRBJ2-3, with D tentatively TRBD1 (6 bases). The CDR3 totals 16 residues. V lost 1 base, J lost 0 bases, and 11 bases lay in between. The germline CDR1 and CDR2 sequences are SGHTA and FQGTGA. CDR3 region: CASSLKLRGSTDTQYF. The CDR3 DNA reads as TGTGCCAGCAGCTTAAAACTTAGGGGGAGCACAGATACGCAGTATTTT.

The J gene is TRBJ2-3, the V gene TRBV10-3; D is perhaps TRBD1 (6 bases). Trimming took off 0 bases at V and 2 bases at J, with 12 bases between the two ends. The length of the CDR3 is 16 residues. CDR1 is ENHRY, CDR2 SYGVKD, per germline. DNA of the CDR3: TGTGCCATCAGTGAGTCGAACCAGGGGCCCACAGATACGCAGTATTTT. Translation gives CAISESNQGPTDTQYF.

This rearrangement joins TRBV6-5 to TRBJ1-3, with D unclear. V lost 2 bases, J lost 0 bases, and 8 bases lay in between. In germline, CDR1 is MNHEY, CDR2 SVGAGI. This CDR3 is 15 amino acids long. The CDR3 loop reads CASSYGGGSGNTIYF. The CDR3 DNA follows: TGTGCCAGCAGTTACGGCGGAGGCTCTGGAAACACCATATATTTT.